Sequencing of this T cell receptor beta chain was carried out in a study of T cell responses to AZD1222 COVID-19 vaccine. Notes on the study in general: Donors, mostly white British, included more females; clonal diversity was possibly underestimated.

Notes on this clone: Its antigen is not identified.

V lost 4 bases, J lost 0 bases, and 4 bases stayed unmatched. Germline V gene data show CDR1 as SGHRS and CDR2 as YFSETQ. The CDR3 has 16 residues. Clones were read by immunoSEQ multiplex PCR, and TCRdb kept only the in-frame ones, dropping some. The sample records 120,000 or so clones, approximately 87% being singletons. V and J are TRBV5-1 and TRBJ2-1; 10 positions match TRBD1. The specimen comprised peripheral blood, sampled on day 0 of AZD1222 vaccination. This TCR came from an adult in good health. As DNA, the CDR3 is TGCGCCAGCAGCCTGGGACAGGGGCACTCCTACAATGAGCAGTTCTTC. Its translation: CASSLGQGHSYNEQFF.